These T cell receptor beta chains were read from a single sample in a study of identical twins. TCRdb reanalysed the 5' RACE reads using MiXCR and keeps one entry per CDR3 protein. The repertoire holds about 500,000 distinct CDR3 sequences, with 13% to 15% as singletons. This sample was shared with a second study, whose subject was yellow fever vaccine responses in identical twins.

The sequencing input was CD4+ T cells sorted from blood. The receptor source for this set is a woman between 18 and 30 years old in good health. Both conserved end residues are part of each CDR3. A D gene is named only where the DNA matches it firmly.

d_gene: .
v_gene: TRBV29-1
CDR3aa: CSVEDHRGGTQYF

d_gene: .
v_gene: TRBV20-1
CDR3aa: CSAPLRTVNTGELFF

d_gene: TRBD2
v_gene: TRBV27
CDR3aa: CASSAKGAGVYEQYF

d_gene: .
v_gene: TRBV7-9
CDR3aa: CASSRPAGQETQYF

d_gene: .
v_gene: TRBV29-1
CDR3aa: CSVSGEIGNQPQHF

d_gene: .
v_gene: TRBV3-1
CDR3aa: CASSQVVSAYEQYF

d_gene: TRBD2
v_gene: TRBV7-2
CDR3aa: CASSWNSGGPYNEQFF

d_gene: .
v_gene: TRBV6-1
CDR3aa: CASSRDPNFYNEQFF

d_gene: .
v_gene: TRBV11-2
CDR3aa: CASSLAQVAHTQYF

d_gene: .
v_gene: TRBV7-2
CDR3aa: CASSLGQLESTQYF

d_gene: TRBD2
v_gene: TRBV11-3
CDR3aa: CASSRSGSTGELFF

d_gene: .
v_gene: TRBV5-1
CDR3aa: CASSLVGARNTEAFF

d_gene: .
v_gene: TRBV7-9
CDR3aa: CASSAGMGQYF

d_gene: .
v_gene: TRBV7-7
CDR3aa: CASSLGDRRSETQYF

d_gene: .
v_gene: TRBV18
CDR3aa: CASSPPGGVSSYEQYF

d_gene: .
v_gene: TRBV19
CDR3aa: CASVTDNQPQHF

d_gene: .
v_gene: TRBV7-9
CDR3aa: CASSLGGEADTQYF

d_gene: .
v_gene: TRBV5-1
CDR3aa: CASSLTTGRITGELFF

d_gene: .
v_gene: TRBV15
CDR3aa: CATSRVGGGGGETQYF

d_gene: .
v_gene: TRBV24-1
CDR3aa: CATSEPDSYTGELFF

d_gene: .
v_gene: TRBV5-6
CDR3aa: CASSLTAGSNQPQHF

d_gene: .
v_gene: TRBV6-1
CDR3aa: CASSEAGRNTEAFF

d_gene: TRBD2
v_gene: TRBV15
CDR3aa: CATSPRTSGGGETQYF

d_gene: .
v_gene: TRBV18
CDR3aa: CASSPLMNTEAFF

d_gene: .
v_gene: TRBV19
CDR3aa: CASSIGVMNTEAFF

d_gene: .
v_gene: TRBV2
CDR3aa: CASSEQGRQPQHF

d_gene: .
v_gene: TRBV20-1
CDR3aa: CSARVSGNQETQYF